The 24 T cell receptor beta chains below all came from one sample that was sequenced in a study of blood T cell repertoires in COVID-19. The table came from immunoSEQ multiplex PCR; TCRdb's copy has only in-frame clones and leaves some out. The sample carries 300,000 to 350,000 clones, roughly nine tenths recorded once. Sequenced sample: peripheral blood. The receptors here all came from a woman in her fifties or sixties with COVID-19, enrolled during active disease.

Note on this clone: This CDR3 is also generated by other DNA sequences in the sample. This chain uses TRBV18 with TRBJ2-7; 9 bases are a match to TRBD2. The CDR3 runs 14 residues. CDR1 is KGHSH and CDR2 is LQKENI in the germline V gene. V gave up 2 bases and J gave up 4 bases; unmatched junction bases: 3. In nucleotides, the CDR3 is TGTGCCAGCTCACCAAGCGGGGGGCGTTACGAGCAGTACTTC. It specifies CASSPSGGRYEQYF.

The chain combines TRBV19 with TRBJ1-1; D is unresolved. There are 16 residues in the CDR3. The V end lost 3 bases, the J end lost 0 bases, and 14 bases lay between the germline ends. Germline V lookup: CDR1 LNHDA, CDR2 SQIVND (reference sequence). DNA of the CDR3: TGTGCCAGTAGTATGGAGACCTACCGGGTGAACACTGAAGCTTTCTTT. Protein: CASSMETYRVNTEAFF. Variable domain in full (rest from reference TRBV19 and TRBJ1-1): DGGITQSPKYLFRKEGQNVTLSCEQNLNHDAMYWYRQDPGQGLRLIYYSQIVNDFQKGDIAEGYSVSREKKESFPLTVTSAQKNPTAFYLCASSMETYRVNTEAFFGQGTRLTVV.

The chain is built from TRBV24-1 and TRBJ2-3, with TRBD1 identical over 7 bases. This CDR3 has 16 residues. V shed 5 bases, J shed 0 bases, and the junction held 7 bases outside the gene matches. In germline, CDR1 is KGHDR, CDR2 SFDVKD. The DNA for the CDR3 is TGTGCCACCAGTGGTGGCAGGGGGAGTAGCACAGATACGCAGTATTTT. Translating gives CATSGGRGSSTDTQYF.

This clone was seen more than once but under ten times. The gene calls are TRBV12-3 or TRBV12-4 and TRBJ1-3, with D tentatively TRBD1 (5 bases). The V gene lost 6 bases and the J gene lost 7 bases, with 13 bases spanning the gap. This CDR3 has 13 residues. CDR3 sequence reads: CASSLQQANTIYF. For the CDR3, the DNA is TGTGCCAGCAGCCTACAACAGGCGAACACCATATATTTT.

The chain combines TRBV5-1 with TRBJ2-3, with 11 positions matching TRBD1. The trim removed 5 bases at V and 6 bases at J, leaving 11 bases unmatched. Germline values: CDR1 SGHRS, CDR2 YFSETQ. The length of the CDR3 is 16 residues. Here the CDR3 DNA reads TGCGCCAGCAGGATCAACGGACAGGGGGCGAGGGATACGCAGTATTTT. Residues: CASRINGQGARDTQYF.

The chain combines TRBV18 with TRBJ1-5; the match to TRBD1 covers 7 bases. Germline V gene lookup returns CDR1 KGHSH and CDR2 LQKENI. CDR3 length: 15 amino acids. The junction had 12 bases not matched to a gene; V was cut back by 6 bases and J by 7 bases. CDR3 sequence reads: CASSSGQFASQPQHF. CDR3 sequence (DNA): TGTGCCAGCTCTTCGGGACAGTTCGCTTCCCAGCCCCAGCATTTT. Full variable domain (missing parts from reference TRBV18 and TRBJ1-5): NAGVMQNPRHLVRRRGQEARLRCSPMKGHSHVYWYRQLPEEGLKFMVYLQKENIIDESGMPKERFSAEFPKEGPSILRIQQVVRGDSAAYFCASSSGQFASQPQHFGDGTRLSIL.

The rearrangement links TRBV7-9 to TRBJ1-4; tentative D call: TRBD1 (5 bases). The CDR3 loop spans 14 amino acids. Germline lookup yields CDR1 SEHNR and CDR2 FQNEAQ (reference sequence). Trimming removed 5 bases from V and 7 bases from J, with 14 bases in between. The CDR3, as DNA: TGTGCCAGCAGCAGGGGAGAGGCGACTGAAAAACTGTTTTTT. Its translation is CASSRGEATEKLFF.

The chain joins TRBV30 to TRBJ1-1, with D maybe TRBD1 (6 bases). The germline gives CDR1 GTSNPN, CDR2 SVGIG (reference sequence). V lost 4 bases to trimming and J lost 5 bases, with 14 bases between them. The CDR3 has 13 residues. The CDR3 coding sequence is TGTGCCTGGAAGAGGGGGTGGGGGACTGAAGCTTTCTTT. Its protein is CAWKRGWGTEAFF.

The table lists this clone with a count of one. CDR3 nucleotides: TGTGCCAGCAGCCGTGACAGACAAAACTATGGCTACACCTTC. Protein: CASSRDRQNYGYTF. The chain has TRBV7-8 and TRBJ1-2; tentatively, D is TRBD1 (5 bases). Germline CDR1 reads SGHVS; CDR2 reads FQNEAQ. The CDR3 has 14 residues. V was trimmed by 5 bases and J by 2 bases, leaving 12 bases between them.

The chain combines TRBV7-3 with TRBJ2-1; D possibly corresponds to TRBD1 (5 bases). Germline loops: CDR1 SGHTA, CDR2 FQGTGA. V dropped 6 bases and J dropped 5 bases, with 14 bases sitting between them. This CDR3 region has 14 residues. The CDR3 protein is CASREGAGNNEQFF. In nucleotides, the CDR3 is TGTGCCAGCAGAGAAGGGGCTGGGAACAATGAGCAGTTCTTC.

The chain couples TRBV4-1 to TRBJ2-5; TRBD2 aligns across 8 bases. This CDR3 comprises 15 residues. Germline-derived CDR1 and CDR2 are MGHRA and YSYEKL. The trim removed 1 base at V and 2 bases at J, leaving 3 bases unmatched. The chain's CDR3 is CASSQGSGGQETQYF. CDR3 coding DNA: TGCGCCAGCAGCCAAGGCTCGGGGGGGCAAGAGACCCAGTACTTC.

The chain uses TRBV4-2 and TRBJ2-7; D is ambiguous. This CDR3 is built from 13 residues. V lost 0 bases and J 1 base, leaving 4 bases between the germline ends. From germline, CDR1 is LGHNA and CDR2 YNFKEQ. The CDR3 nucleotides read TGTGCCAGCAGCCAAGAGAGATCCTACGAGCAGTACTTC. Translation: CASSQERSYEQYF.

The genes are TRBV5-6 and TRBJ2-1, with TRBD2 matching over 12 bases. CDR1 and CDR2 from the germline V gene are SGHDT and YYEEEE. J was trimmed by 8 bases and V by 4 bases; bases with no gene match: 7. This CDR3 spans 15 amino acids. In nucleotides, the CDR3 is TGTGCCAGCAGCCCTAGCGGGGGGGCCTTCCATGAGCAGTTCTTC. Encoded protein: CASSPSGGAFHEQFF.

This clone was seen just once. The chain uses TRBV19 and TRBJ2-5; possible D gene TRBD1, 5 bases. The CDR3 runs 12 residues. Germline CDR1 LNHDA, CDR2 SQIVND (reference sequence). The V and J ends lost 4 bases and 3 bases respectively, with 6 bases between them. CDR3 sequence (DNA): TGTGCCAGTAGTAAGGGGAAAGAGACCCAGTACTTC. It is translated as CASSKGKETQYF.

CDR3 DNA: TGTGCCAGCAGCTTAGGAGGGACTTCACGATTCCAACCTGGGGCTTTCTTT. Its protein product is CASSLGGTSRFQPGAFF. J is TRBJ1-1 and V is TRBV7-2; possibly TRBD1 for D (5 bases). The V end was cut by 1 base, the J end by 11 bases, with 26 bases between. The CDR3 is made up of 17 amino acids. The V gene's germline CDR1 is SGHTA and CDR2 FQGNSA.

J is TRBJ1-5 and V is TRBV6-5; D uncertain. Trimming cost V 0 bases and J 4 bases, with 4 bases left between them. This CDR3 is built from 13 residues. Germline V gene data show CDR1 as MNHEY and CDR2 as SVGAGI. The CDR3 loop reads CASSYSRNQPQHF. The CDR3, as DNA: TGTGCCAGCAGTTACTCCCGGAATCAGCCCCAGCATTTT.

The chain recombines TRBV7-3 with TRBJ2-3, with TRBD2 as a possible D gene (5 bases). The CDR3 has 15 amino acids. V was shortened by 6 bases and J by 2 bases, with 15 bases between the two germline ends. CDR1 SGHTA and CDR2 FQGTGA come from the germline V gene. CDR3 loop: CASSYSGLITDTQYF. The CDR3 DNA reads as TGTGCCAGCAGTTACTCCGGACTCATCACAGATACGCAGTATTTT.

This clone was counted a single time. This sequence joins TRBV10-1 and TRBJ2-3; 8 bases align to TRBD2. In germline, CDR1 is WNHNN, CDR2 SYGVQD (reference sequence). The CDR3 is 15 amino acids. Trimming took 1 base from V and 6 from J; bases not matched to a gene: 6. The CDR3: CASSELAGSGDTQYF. The CDR3 DNA reads TGCGCCAGCAGTGAGTTAGCGGGGTCAGGTGATACGCAGTATTTT.

CDR3 amino acids: CASSQDLWASDNTEAFF. The CDR3, as DNA: TGTGCCAGCAGCCAAGACCTTTGGGCCTCGGATAACACTGAAGCTTTCTTT. The chain employs TRBV3-1 (or the pseudogene TRBV3-2) and TRBJ1-1; D remains ambiguous. CDR1 and CDR2 from the germline V gene are LGHDT and YNNKEL (reference sequence). The length of the CDR3 is 17 residues. V lost 0 bases, J lost 2 bases, and 16 bases lay in between.

This chain joins TRBV15 and TRBJ2-3, with D hard to call. The V end lost 1 base, the J end lost 5 bases, and 7 bases lay between the germline ends. Looked up from germline, CDR1 is LNHNV and CDR2 is YYDKDF (reference sequence). The CDR3 sequence is 13 residues long. DNA for the CDR3: TGTGCCACCAGCAGAGGTAGTCGAGATACGCAGTATTTT. Protein sequence: CATSRGSRDTQYF.

This clone was detected a few times. A junction boundary mismatches the germline segment, possibly from a read error. The chain links TRBV30 to TRBJ2-4; 9 bases fit TRBD1. CDR3 length: 12 amino acids. Per the germline V gene, CDR1 is GTSNPN and CDR2 is SVGIG (reference sequence). CDR3 residues: CAWSGPGQGLDF. As DNA, the CDR3 is TGTGCCTGGAGTGGGCCCGGACAGGGGTTGGACTTC. The full variable domain, completed using reference TRBV30 and TRBJ2-4, is SQTIHQWPATLVQPVGSPLSLECTVEGTSNPNLYWYRQAAGRGLQLLFYSVGIGQISSEVPQNLSASRPQDRQFILSSKKLLLSDSGFYLCAWSGPGQGLDFGAGTRLSVL.

The V gene is TRBV5-1, the J gene TRBJ2-1; D gene unclear. There are 11 residues in the CDR3. The V gene lost 3 bases and the J gene lost 8 bases, with 6 bases spanning the gap. In germline, CDR1 is SGHRS, CDR2 YFSETQ. The CDR3 nucleotides read TGCGCCAGCAGCTCACTCGATGAGCAGTTCTTC. Translating it yields CASSSLDEQFF.

The chain has TRBV5-1 and TRBJ1-1, with D possibly being TRBD1 (5 bases). In germline, CDR1 is SGHRS, CDR2 YFSETQ. The germline V and J ends were trimmed by 3 bases and 1 base, with 16 bases remaining between them. The CDR3 loop spans 16 amino acids. CDR3 sequence reads: CASSSGARAGNTEAFF. In DNA form, the CDR3 reads TGCGCCAGCAGCTCTGGGGCCAGGGCAGGGAACACTGAAGCTTTCTTT.

J is TRBJ1-6 and V is TRBV28; D ambiguous. The CDR3 spans 13 residues. Germline lookup yields CDR1 MDHEN and CDR2 SYDVKM. Trimming took 7 bases from V and 8 from J, leaving 12 bases between them. CDR3 residues: CASTDLRDSPLHF. The CDR3 DNA reads as TGTGCCAGCACTGACCTGCGGGATTCACCCCTCCACTTT.